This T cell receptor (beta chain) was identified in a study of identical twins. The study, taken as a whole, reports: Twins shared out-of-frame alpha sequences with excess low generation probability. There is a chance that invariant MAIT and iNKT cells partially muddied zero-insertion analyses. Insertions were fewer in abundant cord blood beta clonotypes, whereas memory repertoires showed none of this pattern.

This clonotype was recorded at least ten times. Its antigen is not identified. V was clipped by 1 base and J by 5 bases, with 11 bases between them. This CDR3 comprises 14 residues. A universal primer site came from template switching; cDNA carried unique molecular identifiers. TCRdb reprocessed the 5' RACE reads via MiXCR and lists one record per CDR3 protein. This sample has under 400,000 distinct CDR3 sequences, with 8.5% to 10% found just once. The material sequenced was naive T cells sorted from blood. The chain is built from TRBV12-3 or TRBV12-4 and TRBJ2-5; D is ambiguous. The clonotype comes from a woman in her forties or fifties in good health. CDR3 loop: CASSLEGIGETQYF. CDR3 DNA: TGTGCCAGCAGTTTAGAGGGAATCGGCGAGACCCAGTACTTC.